These T cell receptor delta chains were read from a single sample in a study of gamma-delta T cells after stem cell transplantation. With CATT, TCRdb re-called clones from the RT-PCR reads. Of around 2,400 delta-chain clones listed, about 32% were seen once; the top ten hold approximately 34%. The sequenced material came from gamma-delta T cells. Every receptor here comes from a human donor. It is not recorded whose cells these are; they may come from a transplant donor. CDR3s include the opening cysteine and the closing phenylalanine or tryptophan. D genes are given only for firm matches. Clone size is not always given. Where it is, it says once, few, many or a class for expanded clones.

>few|-|14|TRDV2|TRDJ1
TGTGCCTGTGACCCACTTGGACTCTACGATAAACTCATCTTT
CACDPLGLYDKLIF
>few|TRDD3|19|TRDV2|TRDJ3
TGTGCCTGTGACACGACTGGGGGTTATCGGCCCTGGGACACCCGACAGATGTTTTTC
CACDTTGGYRPWDTRQMFF
>large|TRDD3|15|TRDV2|TRDJ1
TGTGCCTGTGACAGTGTGGGGGATAAGGCCGATAAACTCATCTTT
CACDSVGDKADKLIF
>few|TRDD3|17|TRDV2|TRDJ1
TGTGCCTGTGACACTCTGGGGGATACGCTTTACACCGATAAACTCATCTTT
CACDTLGDTLYTDKLIF
>-|-|17|TRDV1|TRDJ1
TGTGCTCTTGGAGCCCTGACGGGGGACGGGTACACCGATAAACTCATCTTT
CALGALTGDGYTDKLIF
>-|TRDD3|23|TRDV2|TRDJ3
TGTGCCTGTGACACCGCTAGTACTGGGGGATACACCACTTCCTCCTGGGCCACCCGACAGATGTTTTTC
CACDTASTGGYTTSSWATRQMFF
>-|-|16|TRDV1|TRDJ1
TGTGCTCTTGGGGAATTTGTCGCCATTCCGAGGGATAAACTCATCTTT
CALGEFVAIPRDKLIF
>-|TRDD3|16|TRDV2|TRDJ1
TGTGCCTGTGACACCGTGTCTGGGGGATACACCGATAAACTCATCTTT
CACDTVSGGYTDKLIF
>-|-|22|TRDV2|TRDJ1
TGTGCCTGTGACCGCGTCTTCTTCCTGGTGGATACGGATGGTGCTTACCCCTATAAACTCATCTTT
CACDRVFFLVDTDGAYPYKLIF
>medium-sized|TRDD3|16|TRDV2|TRDJ1
TGTGCCTGTGACTTTATGGGGGATACGTTAACCGATAAACTCATCTTT
CACDFMGDTLTDKLIF
>few|-|16|TRDV1|TRDJ1
TGTGCTCTCAGCTACATATTGGGTCTGGACACCGATAAACTCATCTTT
CALSYILGLDTDKLIF
>few|TRDD3|22|TRDV1|TRDJ2
TGTGCTCTTGATTCAGGGCCCTTCCTGGGGGATACGCTGTCAGCTTTGACAGCACAACTCTTCTTT
CALDSGPFLGDTLSALTAQLFF
>-|TRDD3|15|TRDV2|TRDJ1
TGCGCCTGTGACATTCTAGTGGGGGACTTCGATAAACTCATCTTT
CACDILVGDFDKLIF
>-|TRDD3|18|TRDV2|TRDJ1
TGTGCCTGTGACTCCGTACTGGGGAGGGGACAGTACACCGATAAACTCATCTTT
CACDSVLGRGQYTDKLIF
>medium-sized|-|18|TRDV2|TRDJ3
TGTGCCTGTGACACCGTTGGGGGCTCGGCCCGGGACACCCGACAGATGTTTTTC
CACDTVGGSARDTRQMFF
>-|TRDD3|20|TRDV1|TRDJ1
TGTGCTCTTGGGGAACGGGCCCATGCCGGGGGATACGTTAGAACCGATAAACTCATCTTT
CALGERAHAGGYVRTDKLIF
>-|-|24|TRDV1|TRDJ1
TGTGCTCTTGGGAACATCGGAACCAACTTCCTACCCTATGACTGGGGGACTTACACCGATAAACTCATCTTT
CALGNIGTNFLPYDWGTYTDKLIF
>-|-|22|TRDV2|TRDJ1
TGTGCCTGTGACGCCCCTTCCACCCCCAGATCATCGTTTGGAGGGAACACCGATAAACTCATCTTT
CACDAPSTPRSSFGGNTDKLIF
>-|-|15|TRDV2|TRDJ1
TGTGCCTGTGACACCGTAGGGGATTCCTCCCCTAACCTCATCTTT
CACDTVGDSSPNLIF
>few|TRDD3|15|TRDV2|TRDJ2
TGTGCCTGTGACCCACTGGGGGATGTGAAAGCACAACTCTTCTTT
CACDPLGDVKAQLFF
>-|-|15|TRDV2|TRDJ1
TGTGCCTGTGATGCCTTGGGGATGCTCACCGATAAACTCATCTTT
CACDALGMLTDKLIF
>-|TRDD3|17|TRDV2|TRDJ1
TGTGCCTGTGACTCAGTACTGGGGGATACGCAGACCGATAAACTCATCTTT
CACDSVLGDTQTDKLIF
>-|TRDD3|22|TRDV2|TRDJ1
TGTGCCTGTGACCCTATCCTCGGGCAGCGTACTGGGGGATACGTAAACACCGATAAACTCATCTTT
CACDPILGQRTGGYVNTDKLIF
>medium-sized|TRDD3|18|TRDV2|TRDJ1
TGTGCCTGTGACCCCGTGGGGTGGGGGATACAGGGTTTGGATAAACTCATCTTT
CACDPVGWGIQGLDKLIF
>few|-|18|TRDV2|TRDJ3
TGTGCCTGTGACACTATCTCATCGAGCTCCTGGGACACCCGACAGATGTTTTTC
CACDTISSSSWDTRQMFF
>-|TRDD3|21|TRDV2|TRDJ1
TGTGCCTGTGACACGGTCCTACGGGGGATAGAGGTCCCGTCAAACACCGATAAACTCATCTTT
CACDTVLRGIEVPSNTDKLIF
>-|-|18|TRDV3|TRDJ2
TGTGCCTTTATAAAATGGCCTTCATCAAGACTTTTGACAGCACAACTCTTCTTT
CAFIKWPSSRLLTAQLFF
>-|-|18|TRDV2|TRDJ3
TGTGCCTGTGACACCGCTGGGGTCTTTTCCTGGGACACCCGACAGATGTTTTTC
CACDTAGVFSWDTRQMFF
>-|TRDD3|17|TRDV2|TRDJ1
TGTGCCTGTGACTTTCTGGGGGGAGGATCGTACACCGATAAACTCATCTTT
CACDFLGGGSYTDKLIF
>few|TRDD3|23|TRDV2|TRDJ3
TGTGCCTGTGACACCTTGGTGGGGGATACGAATGGCGTTAGCTCCTGGGACACCCGACAGATGTTTTTC
CACDTLVGDTNGVSSWDTRQMFF
>-|-|15|TRDV2|TRDJ1
TGTGCCTGTGACTTGTTGGGGATTCACACCGATAAACTCATCTTT
CACDLLGIHTDKLIF
>few|-|18|TRDV2|TRDJ3
TGTGCCTGTGACACCTGGGGGGGAAGCTCCTGGGACACCCGGCAGATGTTTTTC
CACDTWGGSSWDTRQMFF
>few|TRDD3|23|TRDV2|TRDJ1
TGTGCCTGTGACACCGCTCTATCCCAAGCGCCCGTTGGTGGGGATAAGTACACCGATAAACTCATCTTT
CACDTALSQAPVGGDKYTDKLIF
>large|-|17|TRDV2|TRDJ1
TGTGCCTGTGACACTCTGGGACATACCCGACGGACCGATAAACTCATCTTT
CACDTLGHTRRTDKLIF
>once|TRDD3|20|TRDV1|TRDJ1
TGTGCTCTTGGGGTGGAACACACGTGCTGGGGGGCCCCGTACAGCGATAAACTCATCTTT
CALGVEHTCWGAPYSDKLIF
>few|-|17|TRDV3|TRDJ1
TGTGCCACTTGGGGTAGATTTTGGCTGCCGTACACCGATAAACTCATCTTT
CATWGRFWLPYTDKLIF
>-|TRDD3|21|TRDV1|TRDJ1
TGTGCTCTTGGGGAACCCTTCCTACCCCTCCTTACTGGGGGATACCTCGATAAACTCATCTTT
CALGEPFLPLLTGGYLDKLIF
>large|-|18|TRDV2|TRDJ3
TGTGCCTGTGACACGGGCACGCCGCTCTCCTGGGACACCCGACAGATGTTTTTC
CACDTGTPLSWDTRQMFF
>few|TRDD3|19|TRDV2|TRDJ1
TGTGCCTGTGACGCTATACTGGGGGATACGCACGGGGACACCGATAAACTCATCTTT
CACDAILGDTHGDTDKLIF
>medium-sized|TRDD3|17|TRDV2|TRDJ1
TGTGCCTGTGACATGTTAGTACTGGGGGATACGGCCGATAAACTCATCTTT
CACDMLVLGDTADKLIF
>few|TRDD3|18|TRDV2|TRDJ3
TGTGCCTGTGACCTTACTGGGGCCAACTCCTGGGACACCCGACAGATGTTTTTC
CACDLTGANSWDTRQMFF